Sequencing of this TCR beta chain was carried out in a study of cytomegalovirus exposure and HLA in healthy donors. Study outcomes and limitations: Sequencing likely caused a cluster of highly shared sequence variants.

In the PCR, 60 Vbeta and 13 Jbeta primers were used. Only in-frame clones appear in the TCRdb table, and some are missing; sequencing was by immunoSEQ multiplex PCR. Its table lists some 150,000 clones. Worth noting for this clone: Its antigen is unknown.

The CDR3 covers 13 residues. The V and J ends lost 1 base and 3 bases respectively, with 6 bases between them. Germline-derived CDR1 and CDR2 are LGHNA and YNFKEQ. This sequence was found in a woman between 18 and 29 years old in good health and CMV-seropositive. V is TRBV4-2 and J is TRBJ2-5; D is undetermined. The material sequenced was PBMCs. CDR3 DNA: TGTGCCAGCAGCCAAGTATCAGAAGAGACCCAGTACTTC. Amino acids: CASSQVSEETQYF.